This entry describes one T cell receptor delta chain. This clone is medium-sized (0.01 to 0.1%). It lacks a known antigen. A much larger clone sits a single nucleotide away, making a read error possible. This sample includes further DNA sequences coding for the same CDR3. This sample is drawn from a study of gammadelta T cells in human blood (dated by TCRdb to 2020 to 2022). What the study reported, not specific to this receptor: According to the study, polyclonal expansion of innate gamma-delta T cells right after birth appeared to be driven by microbial exposure.

CDR1 and CDR2 are read off the germline V gene as GEAIGNYY and EKD. V is trimmed back by 4 bases and J by 0 bases, and the junction contains 1 base that no gene match accounts for. From its cysteine to its phenylalanine, the CDR3 spans 14 amino acids. Kept here is only the CDR3 DNA, which spans 42 bases and is read in frame from base 1. The library was produced with RT-PCR. This sample was sequenced with an Illumina MiSeq. In TCRdb, clones were called once more from the public reads by CATT, and rows of identical DNA were later combined. The sample table lists 1,500 to 2,000 delta-chain clones, around 7% of them with a count of one. The ten largest clones take up 7% to 10% of the sample.

The TCR originated in a human fetus. Sequenced: non-Vgamma9Vdelta2 gamma-delta T cells from fetal blood. This sequence uses TRDV2 and TRDJ1, with TRDD3 matching 10 junction bases. The CDR3 region has the sequence CACDTGGYTDKLIF. The DNA reads TGTGCCTGTGATACTGGGGGATACACCGATAAACTCATCTTT.